The clone carrying this TCR beta chain was seen a few times. The data were obtained in a study of blood T cells in healthy people across ages. Between the trimmed V and J ends, which lost 6 bases and 5 bases, there was a span of 31 bases. Looked up from germline, CDR1 is DFQATT and CDR2 is SNEGSKA (reference sequence). CDR3 length: 18 residues. The use of a sample-barcoded 5' primer and a J-beta primer mix characterized a second PCR of roughly 7 to 12 cycles. TCRdb re-called the 5' RACE reads through MiXCR, storing one row per CDR3 protein. Found here are 1.5 million to 2 million distinct CDR3 sequences, 25% to 30% of them singletons; the top ten hold roughly 8%.

The sequencing input was blood. The receptor's source is a woman aged 25 to 39 in good health. This chain connects TRBV20-1 to TRBJ1-2, with D maybe TRBD1 (6 bases). This CDR3 is CSAHRARGFPIGAYGYTF. CDR3 nucleotides: TGCAGTGCGCACAGGGCCAGGGGATTTCCGATTGGAGCGTATGGCTACACCTTC.